The source of this T cell receptor (beta chain) is a study of T cell responses to AZD1222 COVID-19 vaccine. Study-wide results and limits: Just six AZD1222 recipients tested seropositive at baseline.

Trimming removed 6 bases at V and 1 base at J, with 16 bases between. The CDR3 contains 15 residues. Germline V lookup: CDR1 MGHDK, CDR2 SYGVNS. As concerns this clone: The antigen is not known.

Produced via immunoSEQ multiplex PCR; TCRdb's table is partial and in-frame only. The sample records roughly 140,000 clones, about 85% being singletons. This specimen consisted of peripheral blood, obtained after recovery from COVID-19. The chain joins TRBV25-1 to TRBJ2-7; weak D call: TRBD1 (6 bases). The TCR originated in an adult who had recovered from COVID-19. The CDR3 spells CASRTPGHLSYEQYF. In DNA form, the CDR3 reads TGTGCCAGCAGAACCCCGGGACACCTATCCTACGAGCAGTACTTC.